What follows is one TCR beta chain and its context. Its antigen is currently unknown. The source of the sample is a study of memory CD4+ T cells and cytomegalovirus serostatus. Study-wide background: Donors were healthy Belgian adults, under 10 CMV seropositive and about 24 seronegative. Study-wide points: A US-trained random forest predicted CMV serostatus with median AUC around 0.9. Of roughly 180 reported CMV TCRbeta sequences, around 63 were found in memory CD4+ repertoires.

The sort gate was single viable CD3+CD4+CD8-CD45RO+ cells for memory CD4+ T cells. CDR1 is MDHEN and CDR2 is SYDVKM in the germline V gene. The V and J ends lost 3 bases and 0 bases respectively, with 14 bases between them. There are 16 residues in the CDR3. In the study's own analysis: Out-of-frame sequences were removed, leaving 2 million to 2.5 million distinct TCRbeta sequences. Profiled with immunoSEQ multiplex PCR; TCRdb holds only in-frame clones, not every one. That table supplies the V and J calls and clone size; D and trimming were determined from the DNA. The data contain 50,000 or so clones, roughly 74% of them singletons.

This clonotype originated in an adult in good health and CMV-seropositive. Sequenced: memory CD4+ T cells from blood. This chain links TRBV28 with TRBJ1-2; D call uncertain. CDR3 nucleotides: TGTGCCAGCAGTTTGAGAGGAAATCCCTCTAACTATGGCTACACCTTC. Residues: CASSLRGNPSNYGYTF.